These T cell receptor beta chains were read from a single sample in a study of blood T cell repertoires in COVID-19. TCRdb's copy holds only in-frame clones and misses some; the assay was immunoSEQ multiplex PCR. The sample lists around 330,000 clones; about 89% were seen once. Sequenced sample: PBMCs or T cells enriched from blood (not recorded which). Source of these receptors: a man in his sixties who had recovered from COVID-19. The CDR3 runs from the conserved cysteine through the conserved F or W. Rows may omit the clone size; those that give it use once, few, many or a size class.

j_gene	v_gene	abundance	CDR3aa
TRBJ2-1	TRBV9	-	CASTSGSWGNEQFF
TRBJ1-1	TRBV3-1/TRBV3-2	once	CASSFGLDTEAFF
TRBJ1-5	TRBV2	once	CASSELGNSNQPQHF
TRBJ1-5	TRBV5-1	-	CASSLGGSLGPQHF
TRBJ2-1	TRBV19	-	CASRPGSLIYNEQFF
TRBJ1-2	TRBV6-4	-	CASSDTGRESYTF
TRBJ2-5	TRBV7-9	-	CASSRPGQGALGQETQYF
TRBJ1-2	TRBV2	-	CASSGTGDHGYTF
TRBJ2-1	TRBV28	once	CASSLSSSGRARNEQFF
TRBJ2-7	TRBV13	-	CASSLGGTGLSYEQYF
TRBJ2-1	TRBV6-1	-	CASSDSGRFYNEQFF
TRBJ1-2	TRBV7-2	once	CASSLRTGTGDRANYGYTF
TRBJ2-7	TRBV7-6	-	CASSLEGLAGTYEQYF
TRBJ2-1	TRBV20-1	-	CSASTGPLKVGWVQFF
TRBJ1-1	TRBV28	-	CAAIKAGFMNTEAFF
TRBJ2-1	TRBV5-6	-	CASSFVTGINEQFF
TRBJ1-6	TRBV5-8	-	CASSRPGQGYSPLHF
TRBJ1-2	TRBV19	-	CASSIFDTF
TRBJ1-5	TRBV24-1	-	CATSDSRNNQPQHF
TRBJ2-7	TRBV5-4	-	CASSLGGSGRLDEQYF
TRBJ2-7	TRBV5-6	-	CASSLGHEQYF
TRBJ1-4	TRBV28	-	CASGQAPNEKLFF